This passage covers 14 T cell receptor beta chains from one sample sequenced in a study of vaccination effects on CD4 cells after COVID-19. No cognate antigen is known for these TCRs. Culture lasted under 13 days before CD4+ T cell isolation. Participants completed two doses of the BNT162b2 or mRNA-1273 vaccine. Sequenced by immunoSEQ multiplex PCR; TCRdb stores in-frame clones only, minus some. The sample lists about 57,000 clones; around 84% were seen once. The specimen was CD4+ T cells from PBMCs cultured without peptide, collected after COVID-19 vaccination. Source of these receptors: a human donor who received a COVID-19 vaccine.

The rearrangement joins TRBV19 to TRBJ1-1; 10 nucleotides line up with TRBD1. The CDR3 sequence is 11 residues long. CDR1 and CDR2 (germline): LNHDA, SQIVND (reference sequence). V lost 2 bases, J lost 14 bases, and 2 bases stayed unmatched. This CDR3 reads CASSIRQGAFF. The CDR3 DNA reads TGTGCCAGTAGTATAAGACAGGGGGCGTTCTTT.

The V gene is TRBV5-6, the J gene TRBJ1-1; D unresolved. This CDR3 region has 14 residues. Per germline, CDR1 SGHDT and CDR2 YYEEEE. Trimming left V 0 bases short and J 0 bases short, with 6 bases between. In nucleotides, the CDR3 is TGTGCCAGCAGCTTGGCTATTATGAACACTGAAGCTTTCTTT. This codes for CASSLAIMNTEAFF.

V usage is TRBV10-1 and J usage is TRBJ2-6; no firm D call. The V end lost 4 bases, the J end lost 3 bases, and 10 bases lay between the germline ends. The CDR3 loop spans 15 amino acids. Germline assignment: CDR1 WNHNN and CDR2 SYGVQD (reference sequence). The CDR3 nucleotides read TGCGCCAGCAGTGTAAAGGGCCGTGGGGCCAACGTCCTGACTTTC. Amino acids: CASSVKGRGANVLTF.

CDR3 bases: TGCGCCAGTGGGGACGACTACGAGCAGTACTTC. Amino acid sequence: CASGDDYEQYF. This rearrangement joins TRBV5-1 to TRBJ2-7; D possibly matches TRBD1 or TRBD2 (5 bases each). The germline gives CDR1 SGHRS, CDR2 YFSETQ. Trimming removed 8 bases from V and 3 bases from J, with 9 bases in between. The CDR3 extends over 11 amino acids.

The genes are TRBV28 and TRBJ2-1; possibly TRBD1 for D (6 bases). CDR1 and CDR2 from the germline V gene are MDHEN and SYDVKM. V lost 7 bases and J 0 bases, leaving 19 bases between the germline ends. The CDR3 consists of 17 residues. CDR3 in amino acids: CASTSSGAPSSYNEQFF. For the CDR3, the DNA is TGTGCCAGCACTTCTTCAGGGGCCCCAAGCTCCTACAATGAGCAGTTCTTC.

This clone showed up just a few times. The chain links TRBV28 to TRBJ1-5, with no clear D. The V end was cut by 5 bases, the J end by 5 bases, with 10 bases between. The CDR3 length is 13 residues. From germline, CDR1 is MDHEN and CDR2 SYDVKM. CDR3 residues: CASSLPNDQPQHF. Here the CDR3 DNA reads TGTGCCAGCAGTCTTCCCAATGATCAGCCCCAGCATTTT.

The gene calls are TRBV7-2 and TRBJ2-1, with TRBD2 matching over 7 bases. Germline assignment: CDR1 SGHTA and CDR2 FQGNSA. Germline trimming cut 1 base from V and 10 bases from J; bases unmatched to any gene: 1. The CDR3 is made up of 12 amino acids. CDR3 residues: CASSLGGGEQFF. CDR3 bases: TGTGCCAGCAGCTTAGGGGGAGGGGAGCAGTTCTTC.

V gene TRBV7-6 combines with J gene TRBJ2-2; 7 bases fit TRBD1. CDR1 and CDR2 (germline): SGHVS, FNYEAQ. J gave up 3 bases and V 4 bases, and 2 bases lay outside the gene matches. The CDR3 has 14 residues. The CDR3 here is CASSSGTDTGELFF. The CDR3 DNA sequence: TGTGCCAGCAGCTCCGGGACAGACACCGGGGAGCTGTTTTTT. The variable domain in full, completed from reference TRBV7-6 and TRBJ2-2, reads GAGVSQSPRYKVTKRGQDVALRCDPISGHVSLYWYRQALGQGPEFLTYFNYEAQQDKSGLPNDRFSAERPEGSISTLTIQRTEQRDSAMYRCASSSGTDTGELFFGEGSRLTVL.

The gene calls are TRBV6-6 and TRBJ1-4; tentatively, D is TRBD1 (5 bases). The V end was cut by 8 bases, the J end by 3 bases, with 13 bases between. The CDR3 sequence is 14 residues long. The germline V gene has CDR1 MNHNY and CDR2 SVGAGI (reference sequence). CDR3 nucleotides: TGTGCCAGCTTGTTCGACAGCTCTAATGAAAAACTGTTTTTT. Its translation: CASLFDSSNEKLFF.

This chain's CDR3 is CASSLGAGKIGEQYF. In DNA form, the CDR3 reads TGTGCCAGCAGCTTAGGGGCAGGGAAAATCGGCGAGCAGTACTTC. V gene TRBV7-2 combines with J gene TRBJ2-7, with a tentative D call TRBD1 (5 bases). CDR3 length equals 15 residues. Per the germline V gene, CDR1 is SGHTA and CDR2 is FQGNSA. V was cut by 1 base and J by 6 bases, with 16 bases left in between. Complete variable domain (other parts from reference TRBV7-2 and TRBJ2-7): GAGVSQSPSNKVTEKGKDVELRCDPISGHTALYWYRQSLGQGLEFLIYFQGNSAPDKSGLPSDRFSAERTGGSVSTLTIQRTQQEDSAVYLCASSLGAGKIGEQYFGPGTRLTVT.

This chain joins TRBV9 and TRBJ1-3, with D hard to call. The CDR3 runs 14 residues. Germline assignment: CDR1 SGDLS and CDR2 YYNGEE. Trimming took off 0 bases at V and 3 bases at J, with 7 bases between the two ends. CDR3 in DNA: TGTGCCAGCAGCGTAGAAGTGTTTGGAAACACCATATATTTT. Its translation: CASSVEVFGNTIYF.

This clone showed up just a few times. The chain uses TRBV4-2 and TRBJ2-1; TRBD1 might be the D (5 bases). The CDR3 runs to 13 residues. Trimming removed 4 bases from V and 8 bases from J, with 12 bases in between. The V gene's germline CDR1 is LGHNA and CDR2 YNFKEQ. CDR3 nucleotide sequence: TGTGCCAGCAGCCCACGACAAGGGGATGAGCAGTTCTTC. It codes for CASSPRQGDEQFF.

About this clone itself: The same CDR3 can be traced to other DNA sequences in this sample. The J gene is TRBJ2-5, the V gene TRBV5-4, with D uncertain. There are 11 residues in the CDR3. The germline CDR1 and CDR2 sequences are SGHNT and YYREEE (reference sequence). Trimming removed 1 base from V and 5 bases from J, with 3 bases in between. CDR3 DNA sequence: TGTGCCAGCAGCTTGATGGAGACCCAGTACTTC. It encodes CASSLMETQYF.

The rearrangement links TRBV18 to TRBJ1-5; D is undetermined. Germline CDR1 KGHSH, CDR2 LQKENI. V lost 1 base, J lost 3 bases, and 7 bases lay in between. The CDR3 has 14 amino acids. The CDR3 coding sequence is TGTGCCAGCTCACCACTCGACACCAATCAGCCCCAGCATTTT. Protein sequence: CASSPLDTNQPQHF.